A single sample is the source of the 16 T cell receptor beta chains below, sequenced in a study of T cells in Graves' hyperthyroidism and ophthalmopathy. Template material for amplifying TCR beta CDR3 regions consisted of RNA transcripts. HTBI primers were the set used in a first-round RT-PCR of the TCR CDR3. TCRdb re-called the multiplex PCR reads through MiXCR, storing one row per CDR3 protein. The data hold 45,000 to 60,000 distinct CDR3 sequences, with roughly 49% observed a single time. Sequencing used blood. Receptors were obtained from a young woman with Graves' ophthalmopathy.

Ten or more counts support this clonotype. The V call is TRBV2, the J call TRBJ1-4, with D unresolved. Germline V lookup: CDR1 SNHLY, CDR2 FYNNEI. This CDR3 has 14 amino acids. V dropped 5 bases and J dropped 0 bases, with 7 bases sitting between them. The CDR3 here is CASSPVSTNEKLFF. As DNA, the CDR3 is TGTGCCAGCAGTCCTGTTTCAACTAATGAAAAACTGTTTTTT.

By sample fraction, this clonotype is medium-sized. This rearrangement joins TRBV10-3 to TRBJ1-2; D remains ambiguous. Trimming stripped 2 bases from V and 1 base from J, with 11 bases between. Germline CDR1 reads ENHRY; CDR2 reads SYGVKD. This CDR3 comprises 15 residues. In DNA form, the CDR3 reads TGTGCCATCAGTGAGAGCCGCACAGTTAACTATGGCTACACCTTC. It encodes CAISESRTVNYGYTF.

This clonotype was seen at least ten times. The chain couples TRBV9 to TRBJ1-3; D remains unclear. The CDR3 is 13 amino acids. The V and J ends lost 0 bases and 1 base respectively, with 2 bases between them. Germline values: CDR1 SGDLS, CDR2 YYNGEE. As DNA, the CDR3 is TGTGCCAGCAGCGTAGGGTCTGGAAACACCATATATTTT. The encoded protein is CASSVGSGNTIYF. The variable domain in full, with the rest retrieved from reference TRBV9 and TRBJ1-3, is DSGVTQTPKHLITATGQRVTLRCSPRSGDLSVYWYQQSLDQGLQFLIQYYNGEERAKGNILERFSAQQFPDLHSELNLSSLELGDSALYFCASSVGSGNTIYFGEGSWLTVV.

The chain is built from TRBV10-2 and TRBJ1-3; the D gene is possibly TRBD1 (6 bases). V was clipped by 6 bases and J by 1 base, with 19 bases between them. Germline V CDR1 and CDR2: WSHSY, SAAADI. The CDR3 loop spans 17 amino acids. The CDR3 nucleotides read TGCGCCAGCAGCCCCACAGGGTCCGGGGGGTCTGGAAACACCATATATTTT. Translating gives CASSPTGSGGSGNTIYF.

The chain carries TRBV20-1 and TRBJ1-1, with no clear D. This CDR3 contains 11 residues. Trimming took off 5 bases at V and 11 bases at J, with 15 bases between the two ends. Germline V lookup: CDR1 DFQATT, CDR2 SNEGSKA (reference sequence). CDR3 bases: TGCAGTGCTCCAGGAGGCCCCGGGGCTTTCTTT. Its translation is CSAPGGPGAFF.

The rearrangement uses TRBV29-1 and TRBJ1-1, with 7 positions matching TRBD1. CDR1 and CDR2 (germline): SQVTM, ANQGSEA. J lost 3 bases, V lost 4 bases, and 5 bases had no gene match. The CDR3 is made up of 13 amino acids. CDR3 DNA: TGCAGCGTTGGGGACAGAGTGGACACTGAAGCTTTCTTT. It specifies CSVGDRVDTEAFF.

CDR3 region: CASSLAWGLHGTQYF. Here the CDR3 DNA reads TGTGCCAGCAGCTTAGCGTGGGGGCTTCATGGGACCCAGTACTTC. This rearrangement joins TRBV7-2 to TRBJ2-5, with a weak D call TRBD1 (6 bases). From germline, CDR1 is SGHTA and CDR2 FQGNSA. Trimming took off 0 bases at V and 7 bases at J, with 15 bases between the two ends. The CDR3 consists of 15 residues.

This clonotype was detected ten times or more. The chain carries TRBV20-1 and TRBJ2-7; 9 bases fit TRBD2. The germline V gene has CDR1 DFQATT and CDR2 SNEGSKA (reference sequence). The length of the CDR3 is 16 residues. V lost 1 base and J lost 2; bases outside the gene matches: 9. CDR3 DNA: TGCAGTGCTAGAGTGCGCGGGAGGGCCATCCCCTACGAGCAGTACTTC. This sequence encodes CSARVRGRAIPYEQYF.

CDR3 in DNA: TGTGCCAGTAGTCCAGGACCGAACACCATATATTTT. It is translated as CASSPGPNTIYF. This rearrangement joins TRBV19 to TRBJ1-3; unclear D gene. With 5 bases removed from V and 7 bases from J, the gap between germline ends came to 9 bases. The CDR3 is made up of 12 amino acids. Per the germline V gene, CDR1 is LNHDA and CDR2 is SQIVND (reference sequence).

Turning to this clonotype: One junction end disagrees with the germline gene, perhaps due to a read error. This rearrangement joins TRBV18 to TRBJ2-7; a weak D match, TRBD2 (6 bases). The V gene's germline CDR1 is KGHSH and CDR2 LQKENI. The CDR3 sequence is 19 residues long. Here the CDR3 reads CARSPPYGSRPYGPYEQYF. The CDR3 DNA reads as TGTGCCCGCTCACCTCCCTACGGGAGCCGTCCTTATGGTCCTTACGAGCAGTACTTC.

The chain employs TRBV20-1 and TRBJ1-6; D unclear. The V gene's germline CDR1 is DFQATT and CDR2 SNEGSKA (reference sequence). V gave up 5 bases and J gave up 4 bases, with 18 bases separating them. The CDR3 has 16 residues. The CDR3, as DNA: TGCAGTGCTGACGGTACCTACGAGCAGTATAATTCACCCCTCCACTTT. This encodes CSADGTYEQYNSPLHF.

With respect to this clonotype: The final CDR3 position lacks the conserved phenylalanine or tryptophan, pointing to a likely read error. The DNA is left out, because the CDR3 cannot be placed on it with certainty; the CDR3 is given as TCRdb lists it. This CDR3 reads CASSLGTLSSGNTICL. The chain couples TRBV12-3 or TRBV12-4 to TRBJ1-3. The CDR3 is 16 residues long, counting both termini.

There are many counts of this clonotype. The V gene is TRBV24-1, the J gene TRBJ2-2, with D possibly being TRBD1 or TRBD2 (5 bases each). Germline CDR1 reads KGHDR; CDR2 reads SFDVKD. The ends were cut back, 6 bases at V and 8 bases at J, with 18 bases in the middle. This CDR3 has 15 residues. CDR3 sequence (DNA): TGTGCCACCAGTAACTCAGGGACCGTAGGAGGGGAGCTGTTTTTT. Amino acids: CATSNSGTVGGELFF.

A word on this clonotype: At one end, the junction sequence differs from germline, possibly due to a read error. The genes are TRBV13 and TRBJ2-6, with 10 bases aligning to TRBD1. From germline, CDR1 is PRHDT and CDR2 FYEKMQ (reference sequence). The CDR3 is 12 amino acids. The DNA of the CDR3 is TGTGCCAGCCGGACAGGGGGCAACGTCCTGACTTTC. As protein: CASRTGGNVLTF.

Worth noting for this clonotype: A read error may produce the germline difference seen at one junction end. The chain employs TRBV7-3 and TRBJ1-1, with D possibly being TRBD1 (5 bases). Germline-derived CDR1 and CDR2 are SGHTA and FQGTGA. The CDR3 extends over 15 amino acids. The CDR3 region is CASSRGLDEGTEAFF. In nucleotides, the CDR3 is TGCGCCAGCAGCAGAGGACTTGACGAGGGGACTGAAGCTTTCTTT.

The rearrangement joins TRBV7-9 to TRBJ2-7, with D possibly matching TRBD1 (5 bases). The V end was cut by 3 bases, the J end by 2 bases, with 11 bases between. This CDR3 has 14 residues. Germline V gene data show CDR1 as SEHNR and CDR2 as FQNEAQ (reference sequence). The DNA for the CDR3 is TGTGCCAGCAGCTTTGGCAGGGATCCCTACGAGCAGTACTTC. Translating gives CASSFGRDPYEQYF.